This TCR beta chain comes out of a study of cytomegalovirus exposure and HLA in healthy donors. The CDR3 runs to 14 residues. Germline CDR1 is SEHNR and CDR2 is FQNEAQ (reference sequence). The V segment lost 4 bases and the J segment 2 bases; nucleotides outside the gene matches: 3. PCR involved 60 Vbeta and 13 Jbeta primers. The protocol was immunoSEQ multiplex PCR, while the TCRdb copy is restricted to in-frame clones and leaves out a portion. The top ten hold 2.5% to 3% of the sample, which has roughly 120,000 clones, roughly 80% seen once. Worth noting for this clone: The antigen is unknown.

Study-level points and caveats: Within an earlier analysis, most TCR beta V segments proved productive either about 87% or about 30% of the time. An observed cluster of highly shared sequence variants was recorded as a likely sequencing artifact. Because they were indistinguishable, some V segments, including TRBV6-2 and TRBV6-3, were excluded.

The receptor comes from a man younger than 45 in good health and CMV-seronegative. The sequenced material came from PBMCs. The rearrangement uses TRBV7-9 and TRBJ2-7; 9 nucleotides agree with TRBD1. The CDR3 sequence: CASSWGQGAYEQYF. The CDR3 nucleotides read TGTGCCAGCAGCTGGGGACAGGGAGCCTACGAGCAGTACTTC.